This entry lists 28 T cell receptor beta chains sequenced from one sample in a study of T-cell memory formation after mild COVID-19. TCRdb independently ran MiXCR on the 5' RACE reads; one entry per CDR3 protein. The sample gives 35,000 to 50,000 distinct CDR3 sequences, roughly 6.6% of which show up once; 0.6% to 1% is in the top ten. Sequencing input: PBMCs or a T cell subset sorted from them (not recorded which). Receptor source: an adult who had mild COVID-19 (a few samples of this study predate the infection). Cell type and time point are not known.

This clonotype was detected only a few times. The chain recombines TRBV6-6 with TRBJ1-2, with D possibly TRBD1 on 5 matching bases. This CDR3 comprises 15 residues. Trimming removed 4 bases at V and 0 bases at J, with 12 bases between. The germline V gene encodes CDR1 MNHNY and CDR2 SVGAGI (reference sequence). CDR3: CASSLTRATNYGYTF. The CDR3 region has the DNA TGTGCCAGCAGTTTAACCAGGGCCACTAACTATGGCTACACCTTC.

This clonotype was recorded at least ten times. This sequence joins TRBV11-2 and TRBJ2-5; D is tentatively TRBD1 or TRBD2 (5 bases each). CDR1 and CDR2 (germline): SGHAT, FQNNGV. The length of the CDR3 is 14 residues. V was pared by 5 bases and J by 1 base, with 11 bases between. CDR3 DNA sequence: TGTGCCAGCAGCATCCCCGGGACCCAAGAGACCCAGTACTTC. The encoded protein is CASSIPGTQETQYF.

Remarks on this clonotype: Being one base from a much bigger clone, this may be a read error. V and J are TRBV5-1 and TRBJ2-7, with D hard to call. This CDR3 is 14 amino acids long. CDR1 is SGHRS, CDR2 YFSETQ, per germline. Written as DNA, the CDR3 is TGCGCCAGCAGCTTGGTGGAAGCCTCCTGCGAGCAGTACTTC. Its translation: CASSLVEASCEQYF.

This clonotype came up many times. The chain joins TRBV7-8 to TRBJ2-2; D is perhaps TRBD1 (6 bases). CDR1 SGHVS and CDR2 FQNEAQ come from the germline V gene. V was shortened by 0 bases and J by 5 bases, with 10 bases between the two germline ends. This CDR3 is 15 amino acids long. The CDR3 region has the DNA TGTGCCAGCAGCTTAGCGGACAGTAAGACCGGGGAGCTGTTTTTT. Residues: CASSLADSKTGELFF.

This clonotype was recorded at least ten times. V gene TRBV7-9 combines with J gene TRBJ1-2; TRBD1 might be the D (6 bases). Germline-derived CDR1 and CDR2 are SEHNR and FQNEAQ (reference sequence). The CDR3 length is 16 residues. V was cut by 0 bases and J by 4 bases, with 15 bases left in between. This CDR3 reads CASSLATGRSLYGYTF. The CDR3, as DNA: TGTGCCAGCAGCTTAGCTACAGGGAGGTCTCTCTATGGCTACACCTTC.

This CDR3 reads CASSTLGLEPYDEQFF. The CDR3, as DNA: TGTGCCAGCAGCACCTTGGGACTCGAGCCGTATGATGAGCAGTTCTTC. This chain uses TRBV5-4 with TRBJ2-1; possibly TRBD2 for D (6 bases). Germline assignment: CDR1 SGHNT and CDR2 YYREEE (reference sequence). The CDR3 runs 16 residues. V was pared by 4 bases and J by 8 bases, with 22 bases between.

This clonotype has ten or more counts. The chain has TRBV9 and TRBJ1-2; D possibly corresponds to TRBD1 (6 bases). From germline, CDR1 is SGDLS and CDR2 YYNGEE. The CDR3 covers 15 residues. Trimming shortened V by 2 bases and J by 1 base, and 12 bases separated the two germline ends. The CDR3 is CASSVDQGNNYGYTF. The CDR3 nucleotides are TGTGCCAGCAGCGTGGATCAGGGGAATAACTATGGCTACACCTTC.

This clonotype was found many times. The chain uses TRBV12-3 or TRBV12-4 and TRBJ1-4, with 7 bases lining up with TRBD1. The trim removed 7 bases at V and 5 bases at J, leaving 4 bases unmatched. The CDR3 is 13 residues long. The CDR3 nucleotides read TGTGCCAGCACCCAGGGGGGCAATGAAAAACTGTTTTTT. Its translation: CASTQGGNEKLFF.

The rearrangement uses TRBV5-1 and TRBJ1-4; no clear D. The V and J ends lost 1 base and 0 bases respectively, with 4 bases between them. CDR1 SGHRS and CDR2 YFSETQ come from the germline V gene. This CDR3 is 14 amino acids long. This CDR3 is CASSLSATNEKLFF. The CDR3 nucleotides read TGCGCCAGCAGCTTGTCAGCAACTAATGAAAAACTGTTTTTT.

This clonotype was counted a few times. This chain uses TRBV6-5 with TRBJ2-3; D ambiguous. Germline CDR1 MNHEY, CDR2 SVGAGI. This CDR3 region has 14 residues. Trimming took off 2 bases at V and 2 bases at J, with 8 bases between the two ends. CDR3 protein: CASSYRVPTDTQYF. DNA of the CDR3: TGTGCCAGCAGTTACAGGGTTCCCACAGATACGCAGTATTTT.

This clonotype was seen ten or more times. The rearrangement uses TRBV20-1 and TRBJ1-1; 10 bases are shared with TRBD1. J gave up 4 bases and V 0 bases, and 5 bases lay outside the gene matches. The CDR3 runs to 15 residues. Germline V gene sequence: CDR1 DFQATT, CDR2 SNEGSKA (reference sequence). The CDR3 loop is CSARETGGKVTEAFF. CDR3 bases: TGCAGTGCTAGAGAGACAGGGGGCAAGGTCACTGAAGCTTTCTTT.

This clonotype was counted only a few times. This sequence joins TRBV19 and TRBJ1-1, with a weak D call TRBD1 (5 bases). The V gene lost 6 bases and the J gene lost 0 bases, with 11 bases spanning the gap. From germline, CDR1 is LNHDA and CDR2 SQIVND (reference sequence). The CDR3 runs to 14 residues. Here the CDR3 reads CASRNGGVNTEAFF. CDR3 DNA: TGTGCCAGTAGGAATGGGGGGGTGAACACTGAAGCTTTCTTT.

This clonotype was detected ten times or more. This chain joins TRBV24-1 and TRBJ2-7; D might be TRBD2 (5 bases). With 9 bases removed from V and 0 bases from J, the gap between germline ends came to 17 bases. The CDR3 has 15 amino acids. Germline V gene lookup returns CDR1 KGHDR and CDR2 SFDVKD. The CDR3 sequence: CATPGEGRTSYEQYF. CDR3 bases: TGTGCCACCCCCGGCGAGGGCCGAACCTCCTACGAGCAGTACTTC.

This clonotype was seen repeatedly, ten times or more. The CDR3 loop reads CASSGRAGGPGNEQFF. The CDR3 nucleotides read TGTGCCAGCAGCGGGAGAGCGGGGGGGCCGGGGAATGAGCAGTTCTTC. The chain joins TRBV9 to TRBJ2-1; the match to TRBD2 covers 10 bases. Germline CDR1 SGDLS, CDR2 YYNGEE. This CDR3 contains 16 residues. The junction had 10 bases not matched to a gene; V was cut back by 3 bases and J by 7 bases.

Details on this clonotype: A junction boundary mismatches the germline segment, possibly from a read error. V and J are TRBV4-2 and TRBJ1-3; 10 bases agree with TRBD1. Germline values: CDR1 LGHNA, CDR2 YNFKEQ. The CDR3 loop spans 16 amino acids. The CDR3 DNA follows: TGTGCCAGCAGCCAAGAAGGGCGGACAGGGGGAAACACCTTATATTTT. This encodes CASSQEGRTGGNTLYF.

This clonotype occurred many times. The chain has TRBV7-2 and TRBJ2-3; 9 bases are a match to TRBD1. The germline gives CDR1 SGHTA, CDR2 FQGNSA. V lost 6 bases and J lost 1; bases outside the gene matches: 2. The CDR3 length is 14 residues. CDR3 residues: CASRRDRGTDTQYF. For the CDR3, the DNA is TGTGCCAGCAGGCGGGACAGGGGCACAGATACGCAGTATTTT.

This chain links TRBV5-1 with TRBJ1-1; TRBD1 matches at 7 bases. The CDR3 runs to 14 residues. Germline trimming cut 5 bases from V and 5 bases from J; bases unmatched to any gene: 9. CDR1 SGHRS and CDR2 YFSETQ come from the germline V gene. The CDR3 region has the DNA TGCGCCAGCAGTCAAACGGAGACAGGGACTGAAGCTTTCTTT. Translation: CASSQTETGTEAFF.

This clonotype occurred a few times. The chain combines TRBV21-1 with TRBJ1-6; TRBD1 is the table's D call, not checked against the DNA. TRBV21-1 is a pseudogene locus. The CDR3 has 15 amino acids. CDR3 region: CASIERQTPNSPLHF. For the CDR3, the DNA is TGTGCCAGCATCGAGAGACAGACACCAAATTCACCCCTCCACTTT.

Concerning this clonotype: This may come from a read error, since a much larger clone is one base off. CDR3 nucleotide sequence: TGTGCCAGTGGGACAAGCAACTACGAGCATTACTTC. It codes for CASGTSNYEHYF. This rearrangement joins TRBV2 to TRBJ2-7; possible D gene TRBD1, 6 bases. There are 12 residues in the CDR3. Germline-derived CDR1 and CDR2 are SNHLY and FYNNEI.

The table lists this clonotype with many counts. At one end the junction does not follow the germline gene, possibly because of a read error. The genes are TRBV6-2 or TRBV6-3 and TRBJ2-7, with D possibly matching TRBD1 (6 bases). The CDR3 is 13 residues long. Germline CDR1 and CDR2: MNHEY and SVGEGT. In nucleotides, the CDR3 is TGTGCCAGCTGTTTGGACAGCTCCGACGAGCAGTACTTC. Protein sequence: CASCLDSSDEQYF.

This clonotype was recorded at least ten times. The genes are TRBV18 and TRBJ2-7; TRBD2 agrees at 7 bases. J lost 0 bases, V lost 2 bases, and 1 base had no gene match. The CDR3 runs 14 residues. Germline lookup yields CDR1 KGHSH and CDR2 LQKENI. CDR3 sequence reads: CASSPSGGSYEQYF. The CDR3 bases are TGTGCCAGCTCACCATCGGGAGGCTCCTACGAGCAGTACTTC.

In this sample, this clonotype turned up many times. The V call is TRBV7-3, the J call TRBJ2-1; 7 bases are shared with TRBD1. V shed 5 bases and J 5 bases; nucleotides not matched to a gene: 6. This CDR3 region has 14 residues. Germline V gene sequence: CDR1 SGHTA, CDR2 FQGTGA. The CDR3: CASSRRTGNNEQFF. For the CDR3, the DNA is TGTGCCAGCAGCAGAAGGACAGGCAACAATGAGCAGTTCTTC.

This clonotype appeared once. Sequence at one end of the junction differs from germline and may be a read error. The rearrangement links TRBV23-1 to TRBJ2-3; D is perhaps TRBD1 or TRBD2 (6 bases each). TRBV23-1 carries the ORF label, with uncertain function. The CDR3 is made up of 15 amino acids. The CDR3 reads CACSRGGGEADTQYF. Here the CDR3 DNA reads TGCGCCTGCAGTCGAGGAGGGGGTGAAGCAGATACGCAGTATTTT.

This clonotype has a count of ten or more. The chain combines TRBV25-1 with TRBJ2-5; weak D call: TRBD2 (5 bases). Trimming left V 5 bases short and J 0 bases short, with 10 bases between. The V gene's germline CDR1 is MGHDK and CDR2 SYGVNS. This CDR3 spans 14 amino acids. The CDR3 sequence is CASSTRVYQETQYF. In DNA, the CDR3 is TGTGCCAGCAGTACGAGGGTGTACCAAGAGACCCAGTACTTC.

This clonotype was detected only a few times. The chain combines TRBV7-9 with TRBJ1-2, with D possibly matching TRBD1 (6 bases). Germline V gene sequence: CDR1 SEHNR, CDR2 FQNEAQ (reference sequence). This CDR3 is built from 15 residues. Trimming stripped 4 bases from V and 1 base from J, with 13 bases between. CDR3 residues: CASSSVGRGNYGYTF. The CDR3 DNA reads as TGTGCCAGCAGCTCGGTCGGCAGGGGTAACTATGGCTACACCTTC.

This clonotype was detected ten times or more. The chain couples TRBV10-3 to TRBJ2-4; D is undetermined. This CDR3 contains 12 residues. Germline CDR1 is ENHRY and CDR2 is SYGVKD. The germline V and J ends were trimmed by 10 bases and 1 base, with 8 bases remaining between them. The DNA for the CDR3 is TGTGCCAGCCCCGGTGCCAAAAACATTCAGTACTTC. It encodes CASPGAKNIQYF.

The chain uses TRBV19 and TRBJ1-5; 10 bases are a match to TRBD1. The CDR3 extends over 19 amino acids. V dropped 4 bases and J dropped 4; count of bases not matched to a gene: 16. Germline V CDR1 and CDR2: LNHDA, SQIVND (reference sequence). The CDR3 DNA follows: TGTGCCAGTAGTAGGACGGGACAGGGGATCGGGTCCCGAAATCAGCCCCAGCATTTT. Its translation: CASSRTGQGIGSRNQPQHF.

This clonotype was observed many times. This chain uses TRBV7-6 with TRBJ2-7, with 9 bases lining up with TRBD1. In germline, CDR1 is SGHVS, CDR2 FNYEAQ. This CDR3 region has 13 residues. Germline trimming cut 5 bases from V and 4 bases from J; bases unmatched to any gene: 3. CDR3 sequence (DNA): TGTGCCAGCAGCCTTGGGACAGGGTACGAGCAGTACTTC. Amino acids: CASSLGTGYEQYF.